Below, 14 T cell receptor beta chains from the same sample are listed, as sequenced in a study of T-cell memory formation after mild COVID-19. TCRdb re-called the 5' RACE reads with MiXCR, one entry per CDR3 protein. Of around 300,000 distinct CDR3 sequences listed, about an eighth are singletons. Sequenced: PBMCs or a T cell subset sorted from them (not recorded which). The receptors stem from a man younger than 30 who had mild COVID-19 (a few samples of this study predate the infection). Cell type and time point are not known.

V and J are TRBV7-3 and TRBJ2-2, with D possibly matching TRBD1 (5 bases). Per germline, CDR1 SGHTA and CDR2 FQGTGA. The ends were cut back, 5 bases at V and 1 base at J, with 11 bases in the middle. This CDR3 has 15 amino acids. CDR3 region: CASSRTPLNTGELFF. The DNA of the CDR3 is TGTGCCAGCAGCCGGACACCGTTGAACACCGGGGAGCTGTTTTTT.

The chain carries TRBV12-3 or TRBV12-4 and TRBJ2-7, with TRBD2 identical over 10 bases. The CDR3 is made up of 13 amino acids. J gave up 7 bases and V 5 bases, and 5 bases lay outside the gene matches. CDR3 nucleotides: TGTGCCAGCAGTCTGGGACTAGCGCGGGAGCAGTACGTC. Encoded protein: CASSLGLAREQYV.

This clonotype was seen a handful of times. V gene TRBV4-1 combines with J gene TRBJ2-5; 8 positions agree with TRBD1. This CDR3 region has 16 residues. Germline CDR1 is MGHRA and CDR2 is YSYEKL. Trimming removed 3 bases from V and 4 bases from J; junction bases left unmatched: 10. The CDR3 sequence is CASSHLTGEEGETQYF. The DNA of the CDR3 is TGCGCCAGCAGCCATCTGACAGGGGAGGAGGGAGAGACCCAGTACTTC.

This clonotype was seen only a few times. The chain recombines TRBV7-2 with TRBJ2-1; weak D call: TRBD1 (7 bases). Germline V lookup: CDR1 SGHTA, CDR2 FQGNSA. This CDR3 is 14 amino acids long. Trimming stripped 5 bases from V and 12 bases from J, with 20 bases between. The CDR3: CASSNTYRGGRQFF. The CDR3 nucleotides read TGTGCCAGCAGCAACACATACAGGGGAGGTCGGCAGTTCTTC. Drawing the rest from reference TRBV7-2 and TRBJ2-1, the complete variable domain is GAGVSQSPSNKVTEKGKDVELRCDPISGHTALYWYRQSLGQGLEFLIYFQGNSAPDKSGLPSDRFSAERTGGSVSTLTIQRTQQEDSAVYLCASSNTYRGGRQFFGPGTRLTVL.

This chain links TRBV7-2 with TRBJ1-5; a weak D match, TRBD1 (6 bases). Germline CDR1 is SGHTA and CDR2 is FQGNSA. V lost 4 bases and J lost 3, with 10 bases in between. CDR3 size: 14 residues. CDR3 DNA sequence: TGTGCCAGCAGCTCCACAGGGTACAATCAGCCCCAGCATTTT. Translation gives CASSSTGYNQPQHF.

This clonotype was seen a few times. The DNA for the CDR3 is TGTGCCTGGTCTAGACGGACGTACTATGGCTACACCTTC. As protein: CAWSRRTYYGYTF. The chain carries TRBV30 and TRBJ1-2; no firm D call. V lost 5 bases and J 3 bases, leaving 13 bases between the germline ends. This CDR3 comprises 13 residues. Per germline, CDR1 GTSNPN and CDR2 SVGIG (reference sequence).

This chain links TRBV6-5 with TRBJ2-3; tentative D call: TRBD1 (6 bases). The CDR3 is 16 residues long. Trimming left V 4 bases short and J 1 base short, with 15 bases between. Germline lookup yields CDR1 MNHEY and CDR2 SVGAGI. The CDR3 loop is CASSSDDRMGTDTQYF. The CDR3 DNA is TGTGCCAGCAGTTCCGACGACAGGATGGGCACAGATACGCAGTATTTT.

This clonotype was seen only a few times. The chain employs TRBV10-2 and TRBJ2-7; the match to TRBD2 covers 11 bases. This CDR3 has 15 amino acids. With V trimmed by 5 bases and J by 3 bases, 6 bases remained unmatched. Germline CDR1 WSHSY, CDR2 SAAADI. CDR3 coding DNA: TGCGCCAGCAGTTTTCTAGCGGGGGGCAACTACGAGCAGTACGTC. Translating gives CASSFLAGGNYEQYV.

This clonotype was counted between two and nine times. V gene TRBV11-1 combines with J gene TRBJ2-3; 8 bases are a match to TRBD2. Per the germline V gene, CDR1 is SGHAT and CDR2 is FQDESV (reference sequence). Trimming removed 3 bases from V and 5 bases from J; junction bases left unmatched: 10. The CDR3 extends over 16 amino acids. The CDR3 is CASSLESGGPIDTQYF. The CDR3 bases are TGTGCCAGCAGCTTGGAATCGGGGGGGCCCATAGATACGCAGTATTTT.

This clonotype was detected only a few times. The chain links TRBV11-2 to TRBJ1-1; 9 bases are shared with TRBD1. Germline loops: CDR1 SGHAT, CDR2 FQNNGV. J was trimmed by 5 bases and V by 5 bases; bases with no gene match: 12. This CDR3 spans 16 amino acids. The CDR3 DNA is TGTGCCAGCAGCCCCGGGACAGGGTTGTTTGAAACTGAAGCTTTCTTT. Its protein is CASSPGTGLFETEAFF.

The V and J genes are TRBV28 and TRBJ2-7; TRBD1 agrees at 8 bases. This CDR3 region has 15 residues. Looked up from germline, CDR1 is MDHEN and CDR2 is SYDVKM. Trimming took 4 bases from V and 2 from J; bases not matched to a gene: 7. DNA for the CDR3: TGTGCCAGCAGTTCCGAAGGACAGGGAGCCTACGAGCAGTACGTC. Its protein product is CASSSEGQGAYEQYV.

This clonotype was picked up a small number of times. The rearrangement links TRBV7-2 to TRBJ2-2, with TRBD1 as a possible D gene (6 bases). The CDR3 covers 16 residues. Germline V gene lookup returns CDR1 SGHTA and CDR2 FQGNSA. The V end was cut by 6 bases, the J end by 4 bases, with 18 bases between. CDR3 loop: CASRYTGQRTTGELFF. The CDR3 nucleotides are TGTGCCAGCAGATATACTGGACAGCGCACCACCGGGGAGCTGTTTTTT.

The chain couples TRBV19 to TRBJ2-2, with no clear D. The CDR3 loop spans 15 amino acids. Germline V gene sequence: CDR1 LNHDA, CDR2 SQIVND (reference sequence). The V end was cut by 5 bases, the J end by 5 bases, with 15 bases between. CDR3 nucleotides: TGTGCCAGTAGTCCCCGAGAGGTTAGGACCGGGGAGCTGTTTTTT. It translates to CASSPREVRTGELFF.

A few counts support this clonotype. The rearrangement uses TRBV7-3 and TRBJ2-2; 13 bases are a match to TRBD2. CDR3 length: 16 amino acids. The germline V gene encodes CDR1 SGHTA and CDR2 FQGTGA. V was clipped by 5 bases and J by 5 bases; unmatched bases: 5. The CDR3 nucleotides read TGTGCCAGCAGCCCCTGGACTAGCGGGGGTACCGGGGAGCTGTTTTTT. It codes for CASSPWTSGGTGELFF.